This TCR beta chain is drawn from a study of blood T cell repertoires in COVID-19. Study as a whole: T cells, B-cell-depleted T cells, or PBMCs provided the cDNA or gDNA that served as material.

The authors' processing: Reference gene primer amplification gave nucleated cell count estimates. Generated by immunoSEQ multiplex PCR, the TCRdb table keeps only in-frame clones and is missing some. Clonal size and the V and J genes are those of that table, whereas D and trimming came from the DNA. The sample holds around 100,000 clones, 88% seen once. The receptor comes from a human donor in a cohort sampled during active COVID-19. The material sequenced was peripheral blood.

The CDR3 here is CASSLSYQGWSEQYF. In nucleotides, the CDR3 is TGTGCCAGCAGTTTATCGTACCAGGGTTGGAGCGAGCAGTACTTC. This chain links TRBV27 with TRBJ2-7, with a possible D match to TRBD1 (5 bases). V was clipped by 0 bases and J by 6 bases, with 15 bases between them. The CDR3 extends over 15 amino acids. CDR1 is MNHEY, CDR2 SMNVEV, per germline (reference sequence).